Each of the 30 T cell receptor beta chains below was sequenced from the same sample in a study of T cell responses to AZD1222 COVID-19 vaccine. Measured with immunoSEQ multiplex PCR; TCRdb has only the in-frame clones, and not every one. The data show tens of thousands of clones, around three quarters seen once. Source: peripheral blood, taken 28 days after the second AZD1222 dose. Receptors were obtained from an adult who received the AZD1222 COVID-19 vaccine.

This chain links TRBV6-6 with TRBJ1-6, with 9 bases identical to TRBD1. CDR1 is MNHNY and CDR2 is SVGAGI in the germline V gene (reference sequence). V trimming: 7 bases; J trimming: 9 bases; junction bases outside the gene matches: 13. This CDR3 has 16 residues. The CDR3 bases are TGTGCCAGCAAGAAAACAGGGGGCGCTTGGAGTTCACCCCTCCACTTT. It translates to CASKKTGGAWSSPLHF.

CDR3 sequence: CASKVFLETQYF. The DNA of the CDR3 is TGTGCCAGCAAAGTTTTTTTGGAGACCCAGTACTTC. The chain employs TRBV11-3 and TRBJ2-5; D is unresolved. The germline V gene has CDR1 SGHNT and CDR2 YENEEA. CDR3 size: 12 residues. Trimming cost V 7 bases and J 5 bases, with 11 bases left between them.

The V and J genes are TRBV6-5 and TRBJ1-1, with D perhaps TRBD1 (5 bases). This CDR3 is built from 13 residues. V lost 6 bases to trimming and J lost 1 base, with 9 bases between them. CDR1 and CDR2 from the germline V gene are MNHEY and SVGAGI. The chain's CDR3 is CASRPTGNTEAFF. The CDR3 bases are TGTGCCAGCAGGCCCACAGGGAACACTGAAGCTTTCTTT.

V usage is TRBV5-5 and J usage is TRBJ2-5; a weak D match, TRBD1 (6 bases). CDR1 is SGHKS and CDR2 is YYEKEE in the germline V gene (reference sequence). The CDR3 spans 15 residues. Trimming took off 1 base at V and 3 bases at J, with 13 bases between the two ends. The CDR3 region has the DNA TGTGCCAGCAGCTTGATTTGGGGGCCTGAAGAGACCCAGTACTTC. Translated: CASSLIWGPEETQYF.

This chain links TRBV4-2 with TRBJ1-4; 7 nucleotides agree with TRBD1. Looked up from germline, CDR1 is LGHNA and CDR2 is YNFKEQ. Trimming removed 0 bases from V and 6 bases from J; junction bases left unmatched: 19. This CDR3 contains 20 residues. The CDR3 DNA is TGTGCCAGCAGCCAAGATTGGGGGCAGGTCCACAGGGGTGGTCATGAAAAACTGTTTTTT. It translates to CASSQDWGQVHRGGHEKLFF.

The rearrangement uses TRBV19 and TRBJ1-4; perhaps TRBD1 as D (5 bases). Germline loops: CDR1 LNHDA, CDR2 SQIVND (reference sequence). This CDR3 region has 12 residues. V was shortened by 9 bases and J by 8 bases, with 13 bases between the two germline ends. CDR3 protein: CASGARDEKLFF. The CDR3 nucleotides are TGTGCCAGCGGGGCCCGAGACGAAAAACTGTTTTTT.

Only a few counts were recorded for this clone. The sample has other DNA sequences that encode this CDR3 too. The chain is built from TRBV9 and TRBJ2-2, with D perhaps TRBD1 (6 bases). This CDR3 contains 13 residues. V was cut by 2 bases and J by 6 bases, with 8 bases left in between. Per germline, CDR1 SGDLS and CDR2 YYNGEE. The CDR3, as DNA: TGTGCCAGCAGCGTCAGGGGTGCCGGGGAGCTGTTTTTT. Its protein product is CASSVRGAGELFF.

The chain joins TRBV9 to TRBJ2-3; 7 nucleotides match TRBD1. Germline V gene lookup returns CDR1 SGDLS and CDR2 YYNGEE. J gave up 1 base and V 0 bases, and 2 bases lay outside the gene matches. The CDR3 contains 15 residues. CDR3 nucleotide sequence: TGTGCCAGCAGCGTAGGTACAGGGGGCACAGATACGCAGTATTTT. The encoded protein is CASSVGTGGTDTQYF.

The chain couples TRBV19 to TRBJ2-2; D possibly corresponds to TRBD1 (5 bases). This CDR3 spans 14 amino acids. Trimming took off 5 bases at V and 1 base at J, with 8 bases between the two ends. Germline V gene lookup returns CDR1 LNHDA and CDR2 SQIVND (reference sequence). CDR3 DNA: TGTGCCAGTAGTGAGCAGGGGAACACCGGGGAGCTGTTTTTT. Its protein product is CASSEQGNTGELFF.

This sequence joins TRBV28 and TRBJ2-1; D is unresolved. This CDR3 is built from 12 residues. The germline CDR1 and CDR2 sequences are MDHEN and SYDVKM. V lost 3 bases and J 7 bases, leaving 7 bases between the germline ends. The CDR3 DNA sequence: TGTGCCAGCAGTTTTATAGGAAATGAGCAGTTCTTC. This translates into CASSFIGNEQFF.

This chain links TRBV19 with TRBJ1-5; tentative D call: TRBD1 (6 bases). This CDR3 is built from 14 residues. V lost 4 bases and J lost 5, with 12 bases in between. Germline CDR1 LNHDA, CDR2 SQIVND (reference sequence). The CDR3 nucleotides are TGTGCCAGTAGTAAACAGGGTGGTCATCAGCCCCAGCATTTT. Protein product: CASSKQGGHQPQHF.

This clone appeared once. V and J are TRBV7-2 and TRBJ2-7; maybe TRBD2 (6 bases). Trimming cost V 5 bases and J 2 bases, with 13 bases left between them. The CDR3 has 14 amino acids. From germline, CDR1 is SGHTA and CDR2 FQGNSA. CDR3 coding DNA: TGTGCCAGCAGCCAGGACTACACCACCTACGAGCAGTACTTC. Translation gives CASSQDYTTYEQYF.

V gene TRBV9 combines with J gene TRBJ1-4; a weak D match, TRBD1 (6 bases). Germline loops: CDR1 SGDLS, CDR2 YYNGEE. Trimming took off 2 bases at V and 8 bases at J, with 10 bases between the two ends. This CDR3 region has 13 residues. As DNA, the CDR3 is TGTGCCAGCAGCGTGACAGGAGGAGAAAAACTGTTTTTT. This translates into CASSVTGGEKLFF.

The chain carries TRBV12-5 and TRBJ2-1; possibly TRBD1 for D (6 bases). Germline V gene lookup returns CDR1 LGHNT and CDR2 FRNRAP. There are 20 residues in the CDR3. The V end lost 0 bases, the J end lost 0 bases, and 21 bases lay between the germline ends. CDR3 sequence reads: CASGLVPLPTGKSSYNEQFF. CDR3 in DNA: TGTGCTAGTGGTTTGGTACCCCTACCAACAGGGAAAAGCTCCTACAATGAGCAGTTCTTC.

V usage is TRBV27 and J usage is TRBJ2-7; D may be TRBD2 (7 bases). Trimming cost V 3 bases and J 6 bases, with 9 bases left between them. The CDR3 has 12 amino acids. The germline gives CDR1 MNHEY, CDR2 SMNVEV (reference sequence). DNA of the CDR3: TGTGCCAGCAGTTTGAGGGGGGGCGAGCAGTACTTC. It specifies CASSLRGGEQYF.

V is TRBV5-6 and J is TRBJ1-5; a weak D match, TRBD1 (5 bases). With 4 bases removed from V and 2 bases from J, the gap between germline ends came to 13 bases. Germline CDR1 SGHDT, CDR2 YYEEEE. This CDR3 has 15 amino acids. The CDR3: CASSDSFAGNQPQHF. The DNA for the CDR3 is TGTGCCAGCAGCGACAGTTTCGCGGGCAATCAGCCCCAGCATTTT.

The chain joins TRBV19 to TRBJ2-3; 7 nucleotides agree with TRBD1. The V and J ends lost 3 bases and 0 bases, in that order; junction bases with no gene match: 0. CDR3 length equals 14 residues. In germline, CDR1 is LNHDA, CDR2 SQIVND (reference sequence). The CDR3 DNA reads TGTGCCAGTAGTATGGGACAGAGCACAGATACGCAGTATTTT. It yields the protein CASSMGQSTDTQYF. Together with reference TRBV19 and TRBJ2-3, the CDR3 gives the full variable domain: DGGITQSPKYLFRKEGQNVTLSCEQNLNHDAMYWYRQDPGQGLRLIYYSQIVNDFQKGDIAEGYSVSREKKESFPLTVTSAQKNPTAFYLCASSMGQSTDTQYFGPGTRLTVL.

The J gene is TRBJ1-5, the V gene TRBV4-3; no firm D call. This CDR3 is built from 15 residues. From germline, CDR1 is LGHNA and CDR2 YSLEER. V was shortened by 0 bases and J by 0 bases, with 6 bases between the two germline ends. This chain's CDR3 is CASSQDYNSNQPQHF. CDR3 in DNA: TGCGCCAGCAGCCAAGATTACAATAGCAATCAGCCCCAGCATTTT.

Of note for this clone: One end of the junction varies from germline; a read error may be responsible. This chain links TRBV10-1 with TRBJ2-4; D perhaps matches TRBD1 (6 bases). CDR3 length equals 15 residues. Germline values: CDR1 WNHNN, CDR2 SYGVQD (reference sequence). CDR3 protein: CASSPTAGATNIQYF. The CDR3 DNA follows: TGCGCCAGCAGCCCCACGGCAGGGGCCACAAACATTCAGTACTTC.

The rearrangement joins TRBV2 to TRBJ2-3; 10 bases align to TRBD1. Trimming at V came to 2 bases and at J to 6 bases, leaving 5 bases not matched to a gene. This CDR3 has 15 residues. Germline CDR1 is SNHLY and CDR2 is FYNNEI. CDR3 residues: CASSEQTGGLDTQYF. In nucleotides, the CDR3 is TGTGCCAGCAGTGAACAGACAGGGGGCCTGGATACGCAGTATTTT.

The chain recombines TRBV15 with TRBJ2-1; 7 nucleotides match TRBD2. J was trimmed by 5 bases and V by 1 base; bases with no gene match: 11. This CDR3 has 17 amino acids. CDR1 LNHNV and CDR2 YYDKDF come from the germline V gene (reference sequence). In nucleotides, the CDR3 is TGTGCCACCAGCAGAGGGGTAGGGAGCGGGGAACACAATGAGCAGTTCTTC. Protein sequence: CATSRGVGSGEHNEQFF.

The gene calls are TRBV9 and TRBJ2-2; D is ambiguous. Between the trimmed V and J ends, which lost 0 bases and 2 bases, there was a span of 5 bases. CDR3 length: 14 residues. CDR1 is SGDLS and CDR2 is YYNGEE in the germline V gene. The CDR3 here is CASSVALNTGELFF. Written as DNA, the CDR3 is TGTGCCAGCAGCGTAGCCCTAAACACCGGGGAGCTGTTTTTT.

The CDR3 protein is CAPGRSPDRRYGYTF. The CDR3 bases are TGCGCCCCGGGGAGGTCCCCGGACAGGCGCTATGGCTACACCTTC. The chain joins TRBV10-1 to TRBJ1-2; 7 nucleotides agree with TRBD1. The trim removed 11 bases at V and 4 bases at J, leaving 16 bases unmatched. The germline V gene encodes CDR1 WNHNN and CDR2 SYGVQD (reference sequence). The CDR3 runs 15 residues.

This clone has a handful of counts. This chain links TRBV2 with TRBJ1-5; D is unresolved. This CDR3 is built from 13 residues. Trimming took 4 bases from V and 4 from J, leaving 8 bases between them. CDR1 and CDR2 (germline): SNHLY, FYNNEI. CDR3 DNA: TGTGCCAGCAGTGGGGAGCTAAATCAGCCCCAGCATTTT. This encodes CASSGELNQPQHF.

The rearrangement uses TRBV9 and TRBJ2-7; D perhaps matches TRBD1 (5 bases). Germline V gives CDR1 SGDLS, CDR2 YYNGEE. The V gene lost 2 bases and the J gene lost 6 bases, with 12 bases spanning the gap. This CDR3 has 13 residues. The CDR3 is CASSVYTGGEQYF. DNA of the CDR3: TGTGCCAGCAGCGTCTACACAGGTGGCGAGCAGTACTTC.

The rearrangement joins TRBV6-5 to TRBJ2-7; 7 bases align to TRBD2. V shed 0 bases and J 2 bases; nucleotides not matched to a gene: 4. The CDR3 loop spans 15 amino acids. Germline lookup yields CDR1 MNHEY and CDR2 SVGAGI. Written as DNA, the CDR3 is TGTGCCAGCAGTTACTCGACGGGGGGTCCCTACGAGCAGTACTTC. Encoded protein: CASSYSTGGPYEQYF.

This clone was counted a single time. The chain joins TRBV18 to TRBJ2-5; 9 nucleotides align to TRBD1. V trimming: 4 bases; J trimming: 1 base; junction bases outside the gene matches: 4. The CDR3 length is 15 residues. Germline V lookup: CDR1 KGHSH, CDR2 LQKENI. The CDR3 coding sequence is TGTGCCAGCTCACGGACAGGGGACTCCCAAGAGACCCAGTACTTC. Protein sequence: CASSRTGDSQETQYF.

This clone is a singleton in its sample. This chain uses TRBV13 with TRBJ2-1; 10 bases match TRBD2. Unmatched junction bases numbered 8, after V lost 0 bases and J lost 9 bases. This CDR3 region has 16 residues. CDR1 is PRHDT, CDR2 FYEKMQ, per germline (reference sequence). The DNA for the CDR3 is TGTGCCAGCAGCTTAGGGATCAGCGGGGGGGCCGGTGAGCAGTTCTTC. Translating it yields CASSLGISGGAGEQFF.

This chain joins TRBV29-1 and TRBJ1-4; TRBD1 matches at 7 bases. Trimming removed 6 bases from V and 6 bases from J; junction bases left unmatched: 10. The CDR3 runs 14 residues. The germline gives CDR1 SQVTM, CDR2 ANQGSEA. CDR3 amino acids: CSVPDRDRDEKLFF. DNA for the CDR3: TGCAGCGTCCCCGACAGGGATCGGGATGAAAAACTGTTTTTT.

The gene calls are TRBV7-9 and TRBJ2-1; TRBD2 might be the D (7 bases). Germline V CDR1 and CDR2: SEHNR, FQNEAQ (reference sequence). V lost 6 bases and J 8 bases, leaving 17 bases between the germline ends. This CDR3 spans 14 amino acids. The CDR3 DNA sequence: TGTGCCAGCAGACCGGGGGGCCTTCGGGATGAGCAGTTCTTC. Its translation: CASRPGGLRDEQFF.